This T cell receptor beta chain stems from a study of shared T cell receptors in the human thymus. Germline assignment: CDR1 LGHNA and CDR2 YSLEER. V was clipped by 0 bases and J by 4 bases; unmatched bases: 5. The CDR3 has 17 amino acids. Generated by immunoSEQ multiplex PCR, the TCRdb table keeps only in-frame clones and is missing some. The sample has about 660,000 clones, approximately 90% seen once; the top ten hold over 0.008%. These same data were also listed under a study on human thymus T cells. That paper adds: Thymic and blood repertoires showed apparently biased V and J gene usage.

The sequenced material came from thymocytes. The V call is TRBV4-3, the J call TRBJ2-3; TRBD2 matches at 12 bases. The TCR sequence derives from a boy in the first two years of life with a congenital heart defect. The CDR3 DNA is TGCGCCAGCAGCCAAGATCGGACTAGCGGGATCCCAGATACGCAGTATTTT. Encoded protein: CASSQDRTSGIPDTQYF.